The source of this T cell receptor (beta chain) is a study of regulatory and conventional T cells in RAG deficiency. Study results and limitations: Control T-cell subsets had markedly higher Shannon entropy and lower Simpson indices than RAG-deficient patients. In Omenn syndrome, Treg and Tconv repertoires overlapped >85%.

Germline CDR1 is MNHNS and CDR2 is SASEGT. The CDR3 has 16 residues. J lost 4 bases, V lost 2 bases, and 8 bases had no gene match. This clone was found a few times. Its antigen is still unknown. Libraries were prepared by immunoSEQ multiplex PCR; TCRdb keeps only in-frame clonotypes and omits some of them. The data contain roughly 8,100 clones, around 82% of them singletons. These records were also assigned to another study, of regulatory T cells. That work contributes: Amplification used 52 TRBV primers and 13 TRBJ primers.

This clonotype was sampled from a human donor in good health. Sequencing input: CD8+ T cells sorted from blood. This sequence joins TRBV6-1 and TRBJ2-1; 7 nucleotides line up with TRBD1. The CDR3 sequence is CASSERTGSTYNEQFF. The CDR3 DNA sequence: TGTGCCAGCAGTGAAAGGACAGGTTCGACTTACAATGAGCAGTTCTTC.